A selection of T cell receptor beta chains follows, all from one sample in a study of beta chain features in type 1 diabetes. The assay was immunoSEQ multiplex PCR, and TCRdb's table has in-frame clones only and misses some. The sample has 95,000 to 150,000 clones, less than 20% seen once. Sequencing was performed on central memory CD4+ T cells from blood. These receptors were taken from a man aged 25-40 years with type 1 diabetes. CDR3s include the opening cysteine and the closing phenylalanine or tryptophan. Each record gives: CDR3 DNA, CDR3 protein, J gene, V gene, clone size, D gene. The D gene is left open where the match is weak. Some rows have no size entry. The others give once, few or many, or a class for an expanded clone.

CDR3nt: TGTGCCACCCTAGACAGTCCTCTTAATTCACCCCTCCACTTT
CDR3aa: CATLDSPLNSPLHF
j_gene: TRBJ1-6
v_gene: TRBV28
abundance: few
d_gene: .

CDR3nt: TGTGCCAGCAGCCAAGGGACGTCTGGAAACACCATATATTTT
CDR3aa: CASSQGTSGNTIYF
j_gene: TRBJ1-3
v_gene: TRBV7-6
abundance: few
d_gene: .

CDR3nt: TGTGCCAGCAGCTTTACAAATGAGCAGTTCTTC
CDR3aa: CASSFTNEQFF
j_gene: TRBJ2-1
v_gene: TRBV5-6
abundance: few
d_gene: .

CDR3nt: TGTGCCACCCAAAACATCTCTGGGGCCAACGTCCTGACTTTC
CDR3aa: CATQNISGANVLTF
j_gene: TRBJ2-6
v_gene: TRBV10-3
abundance: .
d_gene: .

CDR3nt: TGTGCCAGCAGTTTCTCCAAAAACATTCAGTACTTC
CDR3aa: CASSFSKNIQYF
j_gene: TRBJ2-4
v_gene: TRBV6-6
abundance: .
d_gene: .

CDR3nt: TGTGCCAGCAGTGACCACGGGGGGAGTCGCGAGCAGTACTTC
CDR3aa: CASSDHGGSREQYF
j_gene: TRBJ2-7
v_gene: TRBV25-1
abundance: .
d_gene: TRBD2

CDR3nt: TGTGCCAGCAGTTTAAATATTCTTGAGAGTACTAATGAAAAACTGTTTTTT
CDR3aa: CASSLNILESTNEKLFF
j_gene: TRBJ1-4
v_gene: TRBV28
abundance: few
d_gene: .

CDR3nt: TGTGCCAGCAGCTTAGGCCGGGGTAATGAAAAACTGTTTTTT
CDR3aa: CASSLGRGNEKLFF
j_gene: TRBJ1-4
v_gene: TRBV13
abundance: few
d_gene: .

CDR3nt: TGTGCTAGTGGTTTGGAAGCGGGAAACATTCAGTACTTC
CDR3aa: CASGLEAGNIQYF
j_gene: TRBJ2-4
v_gene: TRBV12-5
abundance: few
d_gene: .

CDR3nt: TGTGCCAGCAGCGTACGGGAACTCGAATCACCCCTCCACTTT
CDR3aa: CASSVRELESPLHF
j_gene: TRBJ1-6
v_gene: TRBV9
abundance: .
d_gene: .

CDR3nt: TGTGCCAGCAGCTTTGGGACGCCCCCGATCGGGCAGTACTTC
CDR3aa: CASSFGTPPIGQYF
j_gene: TRBJ2-7
v_gene: TRBV7-9
abundance: .
d_gene: .

CDR3nt: TGCGCCAGCAGGCCCGGACAGACTAACAATGAGCAGTTCTTC
CDR3aa: CASRPGQTNNEQFF
j_gene: TRBJ2-1
v_gene: TRBV5-1
abundance: .
d_gene: .

CDR3nt: TGTGCCAGCAGCCGCCCCGGAGGGGGCCGGGCGAATGAAAAACTGTTTTTT
CDR3aa: CASSRPGGGRANEKLFF
j_gene: TRBJ1-4
v_gene: TRBV16
abundance: few
d_gene: TRBD1

CDR3nt: TGCAGCGTTGTCGCCTCTTTGAACACCGGGGAGCTGTTTTTT
CDR3aa: CSVVASLNTGELFF
j_gene: TRBJ2-2
v_gene: TRBV29-1
abundance: .
d_gene: .

CDR3nt: TGTGCCAGTAGCGTCAGAGGGGACACCCACAATGAGCAGTTCTTC
CDR3aa: CASSVRGDTHNEQFF
j_gene: TRBJ2-1
v_gene: TRBV19
abundance: .
d_gene: .

CDR3nt: TGTGCCACCAGCAGAGAAAGACAGAAGAACACTGAAGCTTTCTTT
CDR3aa: CATSRERQKNTEAFF
j_gene: TRBJ1-1
v_gene: TRBV15
abundance: few
d_gene: .

CDR3nt: TGTGCCAGCAGCGCGATGGAGGGGCTTCGCGAGCAGTACTTC
CDR3aa: CASSAMEGLREQYF
j_gene: TRBJ2-7
v_gene: TRBV7-6
abundance: few
d_gene: .

CDR3nt: TGTGCCAGCTCACCACCGGAAAACATTCAGTACTTC
CDR3aa: CASSPPENIQYF
j_gene: TRBJ2-4
v_gene: TRBV18
abundance: few
d_gene: .

CDR3nt: TGTGCCAGCAGCTTAGAAAGGGGAGAACGCGTTGGAACTAATGAAAAACTGTTTTTT
CDR3aa: CASSLERGERVGTNEKLFF
j_gene: TRBJ1-4
v_gene: TRBV7-2
abundance: once
d_gene: .

CDR3nt: TGTGCCAGCAGCCAGGGACGGACTAATGAAAAACTGTTTTTT
CDR3aa: CASSQGRTNEKLFF
j_gene: TRBJ1-4
v_gene: TRBV7-2
abundance: .
d_gene: .

CDR3nt: TGTGCCAGCAGCCTCAGAGACAATGAGCAGTTCTTC
CDR3aa: CASSLRDNEQFF
j_gene: TRBJ2-1
v_gene: TRBV6-5
abundance: few
d_gene: .

CDR3nt: TGTGCCAGCAGCTTAGTCTCAGGGGCGAACACCGGGGAGCTGTTTTTT
CDR3aa: CASSLVSGANTGELFF
j_gene: TRBJ2-2
v_gene: TRBV7-2
abundance: .
d_gene: .

CDR3nt: TGTGCCTGGAGTGTAGACAGGGGACAAAAACTGTTTTTT
CDR3aa: CAWSVDRGQKLFF
j_gene: TRBJ1-4
v_gene: TRBV30
abundance: .
d_gene: TRBD1

CDR3nt: TGTGCCACCGGGGAGCGGGGGGGCCATTGGGAGCAGTTCTTC
CDR3aa: CATGERGGHWEQFF
j_gene: TRBJ2-1
v_gene: TRBV15
abundance: .
d_gene: TRBD2

CDR3nt: TGTGCCAGCAGCTCTAGACAGGGACCCTCCTACGAGCAGTACTTC
CDR3aa: CASSSRQGPSYEQYF
j_gene: TRBJ2-7
v_gene: TRBV7-2
abundance: few
d_gene: TRBD1

CDR3nt: TGTGCCAGCAGTTTACTTCAGGGTAGCGGTTCACCCCTCCACTTT
CDR3aa: CASSLLQGSGSPLHF
j_gene: TRBJ1-6
v_gene: TRBV27
abundance: once
d_gene: .